This entry lists 7 T cell receptor beta chains sequenced from one sample in a study of circulating CD8 cells and anti-PD-1 response in melanoma. From live CD3+CD8+TCRalphabeta+ cells, four PD-1 and/or TIGIT subsets were sorted. TCR libraries were prepared from 15 ng of total RNA with the QIAseq Immune Repertoire TCR panel. MiXCR was run by TCRdb on the reads, yielding one entry per CDR3 protein. In the table there are 480 or so distinct CDR3 sequences, 8% to 9.5% of which are singletons. The source material was CD8+ T cells from PBMCs, sampled at baseline or after one month of anti-PD-1 therapy (not recorded which). Every receptor here comes from a human donor with melanoma.

This clonotype is large within its sample. This sequence joins TRBV29-1 and TRBJ2-1, with 9 positions matching TRBD2. The CDR3 consists of 13 residues. CDR1 and CDR2 from the germline V gene are SQVTM and ANQGSEA. Losses at the gene ends were 3 bases for V and 6 bases for J; bases not matched to a gene: 3. The CDR3 DNA reads as TGCAGCGTTGACTCTAGCGGGGTCAATGAGCAGTTCTTC. This gives the protein CSVDSSGVNEQFF.

In its sample, this clonotype ranks as large. The J gene is TRBJ1-5, the V gene TRBV20-1; a weak D match, TRBD1 (5 bases). The CDR3 covers 17 residues. V was cut by 6 bases and J by 2 bases, with 23 bases left in between. Germline loops: CDR1 DFQATT, CDR2 SNEGSKA (reference sequence). The CDR3 protein is CSATGQAIQGGNQPQHF. The CDR3 DNA sequence: TGCAGTGCAACTGGTCAGGCGATCCAGGGAGGCAATCAGCCCCAGCATTTT.

This clonotype is deemed large. The gene calls are TRBV6-6 and TRBJ2-7; 7 bases agree with TRBD1. Germline CDR1 MNHNY, CDR2 SVGAGI (reference sequence). The CDR3 runs 14 residues. The V and J ends lost 6 bases and 3 bases, in that order; junction bases with no gene match: 8. In DNA, the CDR3 is TGTGCCAGCAGCCCGGGGACAGAACTCTACGAGCAGTACTTC. Protein sequence: CASSPGTELYEQYF.

By its share, this clonotype is large. V is TRBV19 and J is TRBJ2-3; 10 positions match TRBD2. Germline CDR1 reads LNHDA; CDR2 reads SQIVND (reference sequence). This CDR3 is built from 15 residues. J was trimmed by 6 bases and V by 5 bases; bases with no gene match: 8. The CDR3 sequence: CASSFLTSGSDTQYF. Written as DNA, the CDR3 is TGTGCCAGTAGTTTTCTGACTAGCGGGTCGGATACGCAGTATTTT.

By frequency in the sample, this clonotype is large. The CDR3 nucleotides read TGTGCCAGTAGTGTAAACAGCAACACTGAAGCTTTCTTT. Translating it yields CASSVNSNTEAFF. The V call is TRBV19, the J call TRBJ1-1; D gene unclear. Trimming cost V 5 bases and J 2 bases, with 9 bases left between them. The CDR3 is 13 residues long. The germline V gene has CDR1 LNHDA and CDR2 SQIVND (reference sequence).

By share of the sample, this clonotype is medium-sized. The chain recombines TRBV2 with TRBJ2-7; 7 bases fit TRBD2. Germline CDR1 is SNHLY and CDR2 is FYNNEI. The CDR3 runs 15 residues. V lost 3 bases, J lost 3 bases, and 8 bases stayed unmatched. Here the CDR3 reads CASSEASGAFYEQYF. For the CDR3, the DNA is TGTGCCAGCAGTGAGGCCAGCGGGGCCTTCTACGAGCAGTACTTC.

Concerning this clonotype itself: A single base separates this from a much larger clone, so it may be a read error. This chain joins TRBV27 and TRBJ2-1; D is unclear. This CDR3 is built from 12 residues. Germline CDR1 is MNHEY and CDR2 is SMNVEV (reference sequence). The CDR3 sequence is CASSLSGRERFF. As DNA, the CDR3 is TGTGCCAGCAGTTTATCAGGCCGTGAGCGGTTCTTC.